Each of the 7 T cell receptor beta chains below was sequenced from the same sample in a study of CD8 T cells in ankylosing spondylitis. TCRdb re-called the 5' RACE reads with MiXCR, one entry per CDR3 protein. In the table there are tens of thousands of distinct CDR3 sequences, more than 25% of which are singletons. Sample: synovial fluid, either unsorted or a sorted T cell fraction (not recorded which). Receptors originate from a male donor with ankylosing spondylitis.

The CDR3 here is CASSISGRTGELFF. The CDR3 coding sequence is TGTGCCAGCAGTATTAGCGGGAGAACCGGGGAGCTGTTTTTT. The chain uses TRBV6-4 and TRBJ2-2; 9 bases line up with TRBD2. Germline CDR1 is MRHNA and CDR2 is SNTAGT. Trimming took 5 bases from V and 5 from J; bases not matched to a gene: 3. The CDR3 consists of 14 residues.

This clonotype showed up just a few times. This chain uses TRBV11-2 with TRBJ1-1; possibly TRBD1 for D (5 bases). This CDR3 contains 15 residues. V shed 2 bases and J shed 7 bases, with 17 bases lying between them. Germline V gene data show CDR1 as SGHAT and CDR2 as FQNNGV. Written as DNA, the CDR3 is TGTGCCAGCAGCTTAAACCGGGGGGTACTCAATGAAGCTTTCTTT. Amino acid sequence: CASSLNRGVLNEAFF.

The chain employs TRBV6-4 and TRBJ2-1, with 12 nucleotides matching TRBD2. The CDR3 runs to 15 residues. V trimming: 0 bases; J trimming: 6 bases; junction bases outside the gene matches: 0. Per germline, CDR1 MRHNA and CDR2 SNTAGT. Here the CDR3 reads CASSDSTSGSNEQFF. The CDR3 nucleotides read TGTGCCAGCAGTGACTCGACTAGCGGGAGCAATGAGCAGTTCTTC.

This clonotype has ten or more counts. The chain links TRBV20-1 to TRBJ2-7, with TRBD2 matching 7 bases. The germline gives CDR1 DFQATT, CDR2 SNEGSKA (reference sequence). This CDR3 comprises 13 residues. The junction had 5 bases not matched to a gene; V was cut back by 1 base and J by 5 bases. CDR3 DNA: TGCAGTGCTAGAGCACCGACTAGCAACGAGCAGTACGTC. Translation gives CSARAPTSNEQYV.

The V and J genes are TRBV12-3 or TRBV12-4 and TRBJ1-6, with 7 bases matching TRBD1. V shed 6 bases, J shed 5 bases, and the junction held 10 bases outside the gene matches. This CDR3 region has 16 residues. The DNA for the CDR3 is TGTGCCAGCAGGCCACAGGGGTCAGCGGATAATTCACCCCTCCACTTT. Its protein is CASRPQGSADNSPLHF.

In this sample, this clonotype turned up a few times. The chain carries TRBV20-1 and TRBJ2-3; D may match TRBD1 or TRBD2 (5 bases each). CDR1 and CDR2 (germline): DFQATT, SNEGSKA (reference sequence). CDR3 size: 13 residues. The CDR3 bases are TGCAGCCCTCAGGCGTCGGGGCCAGATACGCAGTATTTT. This codes for CSPQASGPDTQYF.

This clonotype was observed at least ten times. The chain has TRBV7-9 and TRBJ2-2, with D unresolved. V shed 2 bases and J shed 4 bases, with 2 bases lying between them. Germline CDR1 SEHNR, CDR2 FQNEAQ (reference sequence). This CDR3 contains 12 residues. In nucleotides, the CDR3 is TGTGCCAGCAGCTTACCCACCGGGGAGCTGTTTTTT. Protein product: CASSLPTGELFF.